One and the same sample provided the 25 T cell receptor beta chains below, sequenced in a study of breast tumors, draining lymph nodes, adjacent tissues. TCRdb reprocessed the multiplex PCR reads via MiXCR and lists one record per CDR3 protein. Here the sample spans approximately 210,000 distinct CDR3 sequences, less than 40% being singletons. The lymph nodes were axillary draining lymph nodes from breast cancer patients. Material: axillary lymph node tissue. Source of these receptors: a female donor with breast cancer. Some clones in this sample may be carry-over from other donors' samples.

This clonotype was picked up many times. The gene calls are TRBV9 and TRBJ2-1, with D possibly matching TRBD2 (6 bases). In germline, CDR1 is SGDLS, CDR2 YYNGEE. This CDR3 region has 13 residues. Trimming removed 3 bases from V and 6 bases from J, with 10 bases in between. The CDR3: CASSGRAANEQFF. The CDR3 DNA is TGTGCCAGCAGCGGGAGGGCTGCCAATGAGCAGTTCTTC.

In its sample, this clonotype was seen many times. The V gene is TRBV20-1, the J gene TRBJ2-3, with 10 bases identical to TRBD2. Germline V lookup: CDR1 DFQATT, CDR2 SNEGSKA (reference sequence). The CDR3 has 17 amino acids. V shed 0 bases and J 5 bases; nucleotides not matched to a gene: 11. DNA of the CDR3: TGCAGTGCTAGAGATTCTAGCGGGAGAGTCGGGGTAGATACGCAGTATTTT. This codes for CSARDSSGRVGVDTQYF.

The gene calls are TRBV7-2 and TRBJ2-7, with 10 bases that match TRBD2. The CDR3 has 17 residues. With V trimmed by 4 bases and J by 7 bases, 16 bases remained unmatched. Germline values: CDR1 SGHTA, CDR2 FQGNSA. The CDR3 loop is CASSSMPPGLAVKEQYF. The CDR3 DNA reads TGTGCCAGCAGCTCTATGCCCCCAGGACTAGCGGTGAAGGAGCAGTACTTC.

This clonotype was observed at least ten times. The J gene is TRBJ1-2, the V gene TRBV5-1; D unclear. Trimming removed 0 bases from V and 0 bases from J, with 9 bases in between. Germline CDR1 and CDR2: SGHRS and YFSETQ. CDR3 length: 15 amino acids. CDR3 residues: CASSLGPSPNYGYTF. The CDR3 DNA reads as TGCGCCAGCAGCTTGGGCCCGTCCCCTAACTATGGCTACACCTTC.

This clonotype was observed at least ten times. The CDR3 nucleotides read TGTGCCAGCAGATATAGCGGGAGAACTGAGCAGTTCTTC. Its protein product is CASRYSGRTEQFF. The chain is built from TRBV11-2 and TRBJ2-1, with 9 bases fitting TRBD2. The germline gives CDR1 SGHAT, CDR2 FQNNGV. The CDR3 is 13 residues long. The junction had 6 bases not matched to a gene; V was cut back by 6 bases and J by 9 bases.

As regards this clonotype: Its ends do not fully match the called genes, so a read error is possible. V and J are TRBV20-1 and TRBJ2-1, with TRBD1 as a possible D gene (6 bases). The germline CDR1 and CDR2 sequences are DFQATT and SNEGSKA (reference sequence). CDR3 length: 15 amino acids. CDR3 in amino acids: CSARDSGGSHNEQFF. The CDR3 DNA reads TGCAGTGCTAGAGATTCTGGGGGCTCCCACAATGAGCAGTTCTTC.

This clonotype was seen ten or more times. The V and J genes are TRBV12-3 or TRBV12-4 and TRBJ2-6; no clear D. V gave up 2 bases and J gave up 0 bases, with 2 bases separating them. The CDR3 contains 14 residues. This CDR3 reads CASSLHSGANVLTF. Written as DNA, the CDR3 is TGTGCCAGCAGTTTACACTCTGGGGCCAACGTCCTGACTTTC.

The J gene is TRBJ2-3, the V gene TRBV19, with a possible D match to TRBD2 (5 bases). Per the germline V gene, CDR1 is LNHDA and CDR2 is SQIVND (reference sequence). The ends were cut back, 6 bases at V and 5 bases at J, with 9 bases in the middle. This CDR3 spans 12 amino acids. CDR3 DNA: TGTGCCAGTAGGGCGGCGGGAGATACGCAGTATTTT. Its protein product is CASRAAGDTQYF.

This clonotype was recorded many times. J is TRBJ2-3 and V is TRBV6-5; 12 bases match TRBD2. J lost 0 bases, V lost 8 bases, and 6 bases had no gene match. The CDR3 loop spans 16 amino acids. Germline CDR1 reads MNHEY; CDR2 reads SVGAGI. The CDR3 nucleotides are TGTGCCAGCTCAATCGGGACTAGCGGGAGCACAGATACGCAGTATTTT. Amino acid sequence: CASSIGTSGSTDTQYF.

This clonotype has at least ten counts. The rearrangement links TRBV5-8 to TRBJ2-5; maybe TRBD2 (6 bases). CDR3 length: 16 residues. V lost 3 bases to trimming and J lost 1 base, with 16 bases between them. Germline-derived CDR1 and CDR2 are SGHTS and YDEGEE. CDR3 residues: CASSSGERAVQETQYF. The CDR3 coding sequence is TGTGCCAGCAGCTCGGGAGAGCGGGCGGTCCAAGAGACCCAGTACTTC.

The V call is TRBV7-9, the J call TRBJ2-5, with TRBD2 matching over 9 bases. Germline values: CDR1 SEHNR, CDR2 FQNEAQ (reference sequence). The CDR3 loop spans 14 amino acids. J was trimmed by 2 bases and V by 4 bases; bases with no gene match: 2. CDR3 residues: CASSSTSGQETQYF. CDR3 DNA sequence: TGTGCCAGCAGCTCGACTAGCGGACAAGAGACCCAGTACTTC.

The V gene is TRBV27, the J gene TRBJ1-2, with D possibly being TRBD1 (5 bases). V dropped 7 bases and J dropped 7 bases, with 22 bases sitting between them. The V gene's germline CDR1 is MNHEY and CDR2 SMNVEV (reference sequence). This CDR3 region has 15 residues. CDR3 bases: TGTGCCAGCATAACTCCTGCCAGGGATGGCTGTGGCTACACCTTC. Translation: CASITPARDGCGYTF.

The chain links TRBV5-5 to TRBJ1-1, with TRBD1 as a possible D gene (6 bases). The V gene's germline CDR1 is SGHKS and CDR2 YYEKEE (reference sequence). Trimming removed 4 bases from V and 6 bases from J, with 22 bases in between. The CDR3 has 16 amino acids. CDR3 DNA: TGTGCCAGCAGCCCACCCCGGTCCCAGGGGAAGGCTGAAGCTTTCTTT. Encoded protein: CASSPPRSQGKAEAFF. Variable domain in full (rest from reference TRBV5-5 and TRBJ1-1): DAGVTQSPTHLIKTRGQQVTLRCSPISGHKSVSWYQQVLGQGPQFIFQYYEKEERGRGNFPDRFSARQFPNYSSELNVNALLLGDSALYLCASSPPRSQGKAEAFFGQGTRLTVV.

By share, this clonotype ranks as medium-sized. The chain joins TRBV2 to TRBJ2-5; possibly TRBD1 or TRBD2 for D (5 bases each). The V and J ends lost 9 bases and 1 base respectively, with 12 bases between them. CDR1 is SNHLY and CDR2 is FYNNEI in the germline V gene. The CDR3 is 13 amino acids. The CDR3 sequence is CARRDGTQETQYF. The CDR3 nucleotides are TGTGCCAGAAGGGACGGAACCCAAGAGACCCAGTACTTC.

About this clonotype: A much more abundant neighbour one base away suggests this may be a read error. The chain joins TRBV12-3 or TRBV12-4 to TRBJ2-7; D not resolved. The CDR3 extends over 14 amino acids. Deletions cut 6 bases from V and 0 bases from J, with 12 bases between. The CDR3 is CASSDGRRSYEQYF. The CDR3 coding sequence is TGTGCCAGCAGCGACGGACGTCGCTCCTACGAGCAGTACTTC.

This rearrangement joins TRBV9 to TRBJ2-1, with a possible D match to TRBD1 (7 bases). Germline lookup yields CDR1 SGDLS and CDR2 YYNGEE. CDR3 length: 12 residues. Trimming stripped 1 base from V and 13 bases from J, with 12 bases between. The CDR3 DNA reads TGTGCCAGCAGCGTACAGGGGGGAAATCAGTTCTTC. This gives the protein CASSVQGGNQFF. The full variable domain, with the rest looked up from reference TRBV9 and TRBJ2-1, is DSGVTQTPKHLITATGQRVTLRCSPRSGDLSVYWYQQSLDQGLQFLIQYYNGEERAKGNILERFSAQQFPDLHSELNLSSLELGDSALYFCASSVQGGNQFFGPGTRLTVL.

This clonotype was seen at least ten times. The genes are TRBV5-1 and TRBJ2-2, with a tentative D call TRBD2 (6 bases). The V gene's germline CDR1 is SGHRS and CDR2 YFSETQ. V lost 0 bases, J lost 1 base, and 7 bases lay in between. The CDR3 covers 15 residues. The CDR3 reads CASSLAGLNTGELFF. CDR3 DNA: TGCGCCAGCAGCTTGGCGGGACTGAACACCGGGGAGCTGTTTTTT.

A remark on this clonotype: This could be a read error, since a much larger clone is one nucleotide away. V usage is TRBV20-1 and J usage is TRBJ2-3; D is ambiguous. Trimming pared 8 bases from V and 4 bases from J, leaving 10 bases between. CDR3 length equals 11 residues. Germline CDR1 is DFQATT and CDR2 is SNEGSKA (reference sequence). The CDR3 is CSSGLADTQYF. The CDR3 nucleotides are TGCAGTTCCGGGCTCGCAGATACGCAGTATTTT.

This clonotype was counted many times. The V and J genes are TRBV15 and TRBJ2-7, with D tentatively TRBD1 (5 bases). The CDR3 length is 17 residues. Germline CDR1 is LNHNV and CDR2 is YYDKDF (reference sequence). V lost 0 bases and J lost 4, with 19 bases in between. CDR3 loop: CATSREGIGVVVYEQYF. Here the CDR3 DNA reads TGTGCCACCAGCAGAGAGGGCATAGGGGTTGTCGTTTACGAGCAGTACTTC.

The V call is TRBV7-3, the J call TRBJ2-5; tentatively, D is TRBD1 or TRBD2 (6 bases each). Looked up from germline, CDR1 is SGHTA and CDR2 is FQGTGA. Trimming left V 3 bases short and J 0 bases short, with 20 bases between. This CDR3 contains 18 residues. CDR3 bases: TGTGCCAGCAGCTTTAACGGGCTCGGGGGCCGTGACCAAGAGACCCAGTACTTC. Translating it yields CASSFNGLGGRDQETQYF.

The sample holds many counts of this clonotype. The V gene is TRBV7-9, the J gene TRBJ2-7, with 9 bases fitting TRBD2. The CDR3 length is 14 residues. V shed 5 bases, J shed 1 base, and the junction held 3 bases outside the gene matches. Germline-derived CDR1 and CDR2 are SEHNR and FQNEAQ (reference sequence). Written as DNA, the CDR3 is TGTGCCAGCAGCCCTAGCGGGACTTCCTACGAGCAGTACTTC. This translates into CASSPSGTSYEQYF.

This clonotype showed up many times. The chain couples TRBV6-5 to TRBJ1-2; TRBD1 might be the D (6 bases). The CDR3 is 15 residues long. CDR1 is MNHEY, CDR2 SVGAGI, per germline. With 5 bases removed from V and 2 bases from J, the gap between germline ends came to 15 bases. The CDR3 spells CASSRLDSSNYGYTF. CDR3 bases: TGTGCCAGCAGTCGGTTGGACAGTTCGAACTATGGCTACACCTTC.

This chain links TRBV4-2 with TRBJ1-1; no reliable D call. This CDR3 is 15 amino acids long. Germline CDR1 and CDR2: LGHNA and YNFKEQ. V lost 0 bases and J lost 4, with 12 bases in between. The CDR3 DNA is TGTGCCAGCAGCCAAGACCCGGGCCTAGGCACTGAAGCTTTCTTT. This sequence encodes CASSQDPGLGTEAFF.

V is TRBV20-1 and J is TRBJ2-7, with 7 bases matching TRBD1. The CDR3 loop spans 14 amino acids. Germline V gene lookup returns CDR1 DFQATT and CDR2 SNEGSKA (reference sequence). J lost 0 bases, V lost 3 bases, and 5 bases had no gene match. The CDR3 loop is CSASSGTASYEQYF. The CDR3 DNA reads TGCAGTGCTAGTTCCGGGACAGCCTCCTACGAGCAGTACTTC.

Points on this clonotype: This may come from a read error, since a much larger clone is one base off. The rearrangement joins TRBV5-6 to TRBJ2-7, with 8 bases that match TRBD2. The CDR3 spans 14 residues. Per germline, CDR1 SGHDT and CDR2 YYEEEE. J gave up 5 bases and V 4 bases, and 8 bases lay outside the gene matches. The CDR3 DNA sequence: TGTGCCAGCAGCGAACCAGCGGGAGTACACGAGCAGTACTTC. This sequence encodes CASSEPAGVHEQYF.